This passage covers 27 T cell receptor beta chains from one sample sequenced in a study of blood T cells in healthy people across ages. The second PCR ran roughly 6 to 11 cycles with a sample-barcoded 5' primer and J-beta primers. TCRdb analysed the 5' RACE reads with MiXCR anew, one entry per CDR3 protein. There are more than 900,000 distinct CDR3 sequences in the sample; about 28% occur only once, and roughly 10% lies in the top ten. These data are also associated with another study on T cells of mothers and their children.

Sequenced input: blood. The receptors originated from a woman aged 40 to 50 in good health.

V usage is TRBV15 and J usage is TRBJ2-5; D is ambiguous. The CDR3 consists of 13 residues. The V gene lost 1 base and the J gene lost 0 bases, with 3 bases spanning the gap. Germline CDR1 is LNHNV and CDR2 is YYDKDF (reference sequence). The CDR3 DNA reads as TGTGCCACCAGCAGAGTAAACCAAGAGACCCAGTACTTC. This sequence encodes CATSRVNQETQYF.

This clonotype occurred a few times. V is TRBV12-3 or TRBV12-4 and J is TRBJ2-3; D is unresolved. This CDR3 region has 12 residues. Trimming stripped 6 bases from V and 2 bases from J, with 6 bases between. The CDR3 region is CASRLTTDTQYF. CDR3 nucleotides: TGTGCCAGCAGGCTCACCACAGATACGCAGTATTTT.

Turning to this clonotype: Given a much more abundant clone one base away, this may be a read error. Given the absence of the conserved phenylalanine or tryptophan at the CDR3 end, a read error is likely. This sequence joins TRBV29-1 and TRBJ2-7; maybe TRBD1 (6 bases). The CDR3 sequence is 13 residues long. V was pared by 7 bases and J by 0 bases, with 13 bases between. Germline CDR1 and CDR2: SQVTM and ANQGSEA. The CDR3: CSAAGTRSYEQYL. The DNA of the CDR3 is TGCAGCGCCGCCGGGACACGCTCCTACGAGCAGTACCTC.

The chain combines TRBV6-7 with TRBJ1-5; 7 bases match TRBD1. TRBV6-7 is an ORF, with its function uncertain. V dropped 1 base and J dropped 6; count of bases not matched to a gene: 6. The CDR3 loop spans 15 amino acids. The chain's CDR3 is CASSYWTGSGQPQHF. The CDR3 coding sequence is TGTGCCAGCAGTTACTGGACAGGCTCCGGTCAGCCCCAGCATTTT.

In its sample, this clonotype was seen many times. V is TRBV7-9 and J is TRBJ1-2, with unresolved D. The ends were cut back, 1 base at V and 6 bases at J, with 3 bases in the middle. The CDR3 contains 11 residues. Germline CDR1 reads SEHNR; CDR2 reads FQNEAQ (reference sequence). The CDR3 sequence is CASSLVNGYTF. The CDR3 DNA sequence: TGTGCCAGCAGCTTAGTTAATGGCTACACCTTC. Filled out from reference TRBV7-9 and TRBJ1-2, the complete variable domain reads DTGVSQNPRHKITKRGQNVTFRCDPISEHNRLYWYRQTLGQGPEFLTYFQNEAQLEKSRLLSDRFSAERPKGSFSTLEIQRTEQGDSAMYLCASSLVNGYTFGSGTRLTVV.

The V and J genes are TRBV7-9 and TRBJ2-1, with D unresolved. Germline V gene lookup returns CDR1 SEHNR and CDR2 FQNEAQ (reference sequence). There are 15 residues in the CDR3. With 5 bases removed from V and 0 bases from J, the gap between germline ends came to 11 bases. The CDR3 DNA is TGTGCCAGCAGCAACGACGGCAGCTCCTACAATGAGCAGTTCTTC. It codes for CASSNDGSSYNEQFF.

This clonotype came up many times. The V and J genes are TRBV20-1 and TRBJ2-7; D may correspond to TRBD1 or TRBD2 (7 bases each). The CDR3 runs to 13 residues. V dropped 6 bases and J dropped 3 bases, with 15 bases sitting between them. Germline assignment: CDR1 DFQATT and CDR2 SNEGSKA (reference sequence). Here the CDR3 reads CSARGGGDYEQYF. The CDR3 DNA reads TGCAGTGCCAGGGGGGGCGGAGACTACGAGCAGTACTTC.

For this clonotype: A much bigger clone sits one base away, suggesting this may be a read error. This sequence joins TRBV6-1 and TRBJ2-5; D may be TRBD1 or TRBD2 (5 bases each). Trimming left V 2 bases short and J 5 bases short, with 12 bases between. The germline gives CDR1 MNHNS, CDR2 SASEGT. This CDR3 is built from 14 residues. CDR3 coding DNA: TGTGCCAGCAGTGAACGGGACCAAACGGAGACCCAGTACTTC. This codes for CASSERDQTETQYF.

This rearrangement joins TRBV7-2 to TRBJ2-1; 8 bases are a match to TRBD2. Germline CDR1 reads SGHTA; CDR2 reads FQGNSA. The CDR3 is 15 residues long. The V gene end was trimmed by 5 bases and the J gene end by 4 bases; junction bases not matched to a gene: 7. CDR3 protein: CASSLGLANYNEQFF. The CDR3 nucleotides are TGTGCCAGCAGCCTAGGACTAGCCAATTACAATGAGCAGTTCTTC. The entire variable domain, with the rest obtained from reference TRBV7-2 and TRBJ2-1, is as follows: GAGVSQSPSNKVTEKGKDVELRCDPISGHTALYWYRQSLGQGLEFLIYFQGNSAPDKSGLPSDRFSAERTGGSVSTLTIQRTQQEDSAVYLCASSLGLANYNEQFFGPGTRLTVL.

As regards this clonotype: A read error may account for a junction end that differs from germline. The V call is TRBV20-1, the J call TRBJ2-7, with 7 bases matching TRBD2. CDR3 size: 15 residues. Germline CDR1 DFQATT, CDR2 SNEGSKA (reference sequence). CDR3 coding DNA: TGCAGTGTTAGAGTGACCGGGGGGACTGTCTACGAGCAGTACTTC. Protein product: CSVRVTGGTVYEQYF.

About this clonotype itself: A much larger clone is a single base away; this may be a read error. The CDR3 is CASARDRGSGANDLTF. In nucleotides, the CDR3 is TGTGCCAGCGCCCGGGACAGGGGGTCTGGGGCCAACGACCTGACTTTC. The rearrangement links TRBV12-3 or TRBV12-4 to TRBJ2-6; TRBD1 matches 11 bases. CDR3 size: 16 residues.

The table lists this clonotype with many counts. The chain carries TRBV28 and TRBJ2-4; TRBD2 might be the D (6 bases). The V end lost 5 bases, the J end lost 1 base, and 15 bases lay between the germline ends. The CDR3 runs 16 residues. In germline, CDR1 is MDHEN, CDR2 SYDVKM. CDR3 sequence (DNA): TGTGCCAGCAGTCCGGGACTGCTTAGTGCCAAAAACATTCAGTACTTC. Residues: CASSPGLLSAKNIQYF.

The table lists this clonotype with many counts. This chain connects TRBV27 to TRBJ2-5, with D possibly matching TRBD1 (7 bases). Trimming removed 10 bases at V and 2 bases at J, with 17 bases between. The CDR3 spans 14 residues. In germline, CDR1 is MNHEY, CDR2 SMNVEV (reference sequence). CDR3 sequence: CATRGVPSQETQYF. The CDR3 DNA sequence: TGTGCCACCAGGGGGGTCCCCTCTCAAGAGACCCAGTACTTC.

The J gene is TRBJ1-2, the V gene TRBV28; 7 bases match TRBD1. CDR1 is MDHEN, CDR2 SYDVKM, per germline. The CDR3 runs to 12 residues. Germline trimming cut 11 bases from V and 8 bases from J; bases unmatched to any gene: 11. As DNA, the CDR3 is TGTGCCTCCAGGGGGGGGCGCGTCGGCTACACCTTC. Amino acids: CASRGGRVGYTF.

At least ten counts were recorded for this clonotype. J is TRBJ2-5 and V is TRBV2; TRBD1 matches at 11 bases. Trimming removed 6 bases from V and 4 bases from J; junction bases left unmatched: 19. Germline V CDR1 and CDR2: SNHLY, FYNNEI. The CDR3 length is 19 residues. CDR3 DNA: TGTGCCAGCAGCGGGGCATTTTATCCTGGACAGGGGGCAGGAGAGACCCAGTACTTC. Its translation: CASSGAFYPGQGAGETQYF. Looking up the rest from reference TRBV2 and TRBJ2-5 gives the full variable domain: EPEVTQTPSHQVTQMGQEVILRCVPISNHLYFYWYRQILGQKVEFLVSFYNNEISEKSEIFDDQFSVERPDGSNFTLKIRSTKLEDSAMYFCASSGAFYPGQGAGETQYFGPGTRLLVL.

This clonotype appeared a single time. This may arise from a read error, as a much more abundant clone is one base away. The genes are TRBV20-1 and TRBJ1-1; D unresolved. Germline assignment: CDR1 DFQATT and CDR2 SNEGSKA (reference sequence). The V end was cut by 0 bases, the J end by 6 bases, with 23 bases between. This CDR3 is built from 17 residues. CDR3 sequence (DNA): TGCAGTGCTAGAGATTCAGCCCCACGGGTCGTGGGCGCTGAAGCTTTCTTT. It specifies CSARDSAPRVVGAEAFF.

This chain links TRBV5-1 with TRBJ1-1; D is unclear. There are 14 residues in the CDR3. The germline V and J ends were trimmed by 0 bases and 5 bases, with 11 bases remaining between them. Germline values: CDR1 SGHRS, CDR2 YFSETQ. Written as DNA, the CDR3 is TGCGCCAGCAGCTTGGGGGCAGGCGAGACTGAAGCTTTCTTT. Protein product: CASSLGAGETEAFF.

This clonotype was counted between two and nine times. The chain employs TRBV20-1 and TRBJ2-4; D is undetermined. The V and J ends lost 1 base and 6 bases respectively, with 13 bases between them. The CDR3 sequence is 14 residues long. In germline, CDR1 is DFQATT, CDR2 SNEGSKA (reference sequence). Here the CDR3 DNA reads TGCAGTGCTAGAGCGGACCTCCGCGGAAACATTCAGTACTTC. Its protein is CSARADLRGNIQYF.

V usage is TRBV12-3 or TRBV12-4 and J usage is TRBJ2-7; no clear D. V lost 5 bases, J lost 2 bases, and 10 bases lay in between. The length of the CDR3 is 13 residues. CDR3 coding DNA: TGTGCCAGCAGTAGGGCTTTTCCCTACGAGCAGTACTTC. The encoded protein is CASSRAFPYEQYF.

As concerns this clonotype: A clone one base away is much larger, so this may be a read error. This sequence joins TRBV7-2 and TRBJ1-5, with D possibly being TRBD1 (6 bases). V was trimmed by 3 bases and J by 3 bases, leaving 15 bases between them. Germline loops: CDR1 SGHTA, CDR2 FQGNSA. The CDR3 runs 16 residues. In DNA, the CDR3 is TGTGCCAGCAGCTTGACAGGTCACTATACCAATCAGCCCCAGCATTTT. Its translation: CASSLTGHYTNQPQHF.

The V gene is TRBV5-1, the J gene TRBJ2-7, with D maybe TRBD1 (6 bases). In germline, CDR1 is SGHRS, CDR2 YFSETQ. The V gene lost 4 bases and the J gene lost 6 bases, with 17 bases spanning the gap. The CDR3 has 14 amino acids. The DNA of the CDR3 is TGCGCCAGCAGCCGCGGACAGCCGGCGAGCGAGCAGTACTTC. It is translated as CASSRGQPASEQYF. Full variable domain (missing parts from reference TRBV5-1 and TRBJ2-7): KAGVTQTPRYLIKTRGQQVTLSCSPISGHRSVSWYQQTPGQGLQFLFEYFSETQRNKGNFPGRFSGRQFSNSRSEMNVSTLELGDSALYLCASSRGQPASEQYFGPGTRLTVT.

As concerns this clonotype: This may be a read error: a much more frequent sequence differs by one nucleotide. As DNA, the CDR3 is TGTGCCAGCAAGAGAAATGGGAACAATGAGCAGTTCTTC. It is translated as CASKRNGNNEQFF. This sequence joins TRBV2 and TRBJ2-1; D remains ambiguous. The CDR3 has 13 amino acids. Germline CDR1 is SNHLY and CDR2 is FYNNEI. Trimming took 7 bases from V and 5 from J, leaving 12 bases between them.

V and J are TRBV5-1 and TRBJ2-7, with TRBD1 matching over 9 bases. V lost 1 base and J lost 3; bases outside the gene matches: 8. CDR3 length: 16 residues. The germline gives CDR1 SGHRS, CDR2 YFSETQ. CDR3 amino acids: CASSLPQGAHGYEQYF. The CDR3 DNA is TGCGCCAGCAGCTTGCCACAGGGGGCTCATGGCTACGAGCAGTACTTC.

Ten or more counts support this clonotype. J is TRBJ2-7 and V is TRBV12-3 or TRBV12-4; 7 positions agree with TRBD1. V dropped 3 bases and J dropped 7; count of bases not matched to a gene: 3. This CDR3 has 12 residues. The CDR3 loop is CASSFGTAEQYF. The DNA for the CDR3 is TGTGCCAGCAGTTTTGGGACAGCTGAGCAGTACTTC.

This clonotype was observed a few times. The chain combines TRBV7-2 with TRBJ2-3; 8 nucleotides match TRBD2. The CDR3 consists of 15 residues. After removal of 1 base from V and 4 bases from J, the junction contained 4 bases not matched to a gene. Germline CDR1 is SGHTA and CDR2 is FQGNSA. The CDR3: CASSLGAGGPDTQYF. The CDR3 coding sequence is TGTGCCAGCAGCTTAGGGGCGGGGGGTCCAGATACGCAGTATTTT.

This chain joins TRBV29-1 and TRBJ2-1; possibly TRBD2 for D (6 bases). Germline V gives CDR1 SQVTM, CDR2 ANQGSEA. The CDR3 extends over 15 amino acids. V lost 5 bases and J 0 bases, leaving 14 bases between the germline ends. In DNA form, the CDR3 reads TGCAGCGTTTTTGGCGCGGGGAGCTCCTACAATGAGCAGTTCTTC. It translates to CSVFGAGSSYNEQFF.

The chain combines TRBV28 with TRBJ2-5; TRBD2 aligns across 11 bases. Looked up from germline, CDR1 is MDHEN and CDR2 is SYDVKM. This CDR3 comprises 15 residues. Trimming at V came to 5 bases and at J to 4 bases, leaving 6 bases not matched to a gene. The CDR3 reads CASSPTSGGLETQYF. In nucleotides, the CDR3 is TGTGCCAGCAGTCCAACTAGCGGGGGATTAGAGACCCAGTACTTC.